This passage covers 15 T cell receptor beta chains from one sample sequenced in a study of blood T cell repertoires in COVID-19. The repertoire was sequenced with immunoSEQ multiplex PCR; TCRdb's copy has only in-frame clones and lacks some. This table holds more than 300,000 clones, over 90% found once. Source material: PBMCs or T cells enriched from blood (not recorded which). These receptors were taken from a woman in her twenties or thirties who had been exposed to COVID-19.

For the CDR3, the DNA is TGTGCCAGCAGCCAGGCCTTTTCGGGGACAACACTCAATGAAGCTTTCTTT. Translating it yields CASSQAFSGTTLNEAFF. This rearrangement joins TRBV4-2 to TRBJ1-1, with TRBD1 as a possible D gene (6 bases). Germline V lookup: CDR1 LGHNA, CDR2 YNFKEQ. Between the trimmed V and J ends, which lost 3 bases and 7 bases, there was a span of 24 bases. The CDR3 has 17 amino acids.

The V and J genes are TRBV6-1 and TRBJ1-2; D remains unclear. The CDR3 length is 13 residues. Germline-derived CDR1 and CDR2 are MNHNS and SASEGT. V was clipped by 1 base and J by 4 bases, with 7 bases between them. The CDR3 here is CASSEVPIYGYTF. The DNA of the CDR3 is TGTGCCAGCAGTGAAGTCCCCATCTATGGCTACACCTTC.

The DNA of the CDR3 is TGCGCCAGCAGCTTGGTGAGAGGGTCTAACTATGGCTACACCTTC. As protein: CASSLVRGSNYGYTF. The chain combines TRBV5-1 with TRBJ1-2; no reliable D call. With 0 bases removed from V and 0 bases from J, the gap between germline ends came to 9 bases. Per the germline V gene, CDR1 is SGHRS and CDR2 is YFSETQ. The CDR3 length is 15 residues.

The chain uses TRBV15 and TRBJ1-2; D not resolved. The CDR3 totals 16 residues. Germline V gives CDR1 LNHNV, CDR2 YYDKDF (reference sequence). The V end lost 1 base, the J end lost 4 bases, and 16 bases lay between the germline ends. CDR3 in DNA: TGTGCCACCAGCAGAGCGGGTTTTGCACCCGTCTATGGCTACACCTTC. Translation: CATSRAGFAPVYGYTF.

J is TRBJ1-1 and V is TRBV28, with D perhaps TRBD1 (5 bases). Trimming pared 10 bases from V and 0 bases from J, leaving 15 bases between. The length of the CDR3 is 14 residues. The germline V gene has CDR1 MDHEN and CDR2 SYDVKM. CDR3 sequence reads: CATDATAMNTEAFF. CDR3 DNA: TGTGCCACCGACGCGACAGCAATGAACACTGAAGCTTTCTTT.

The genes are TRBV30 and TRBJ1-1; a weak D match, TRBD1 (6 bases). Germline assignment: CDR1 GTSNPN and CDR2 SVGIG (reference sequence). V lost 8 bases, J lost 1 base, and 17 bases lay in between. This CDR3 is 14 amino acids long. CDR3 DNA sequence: TGTGCCGGGACAAGGGAGATGAGGAACACTGAAGCTTTCTTT. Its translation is CAGTREMRNTEAFF. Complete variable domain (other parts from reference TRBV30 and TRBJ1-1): SQTIHQWPATLVQPVGSPLSLECTVEGTSNPNLYWYRQAAGRGLQLLFYSVGIGQISSEVPQNLSASRPQDRQFILSSKKLLLSDSGFYLCAGTREMRNTEAFFGQGTRLTVV.

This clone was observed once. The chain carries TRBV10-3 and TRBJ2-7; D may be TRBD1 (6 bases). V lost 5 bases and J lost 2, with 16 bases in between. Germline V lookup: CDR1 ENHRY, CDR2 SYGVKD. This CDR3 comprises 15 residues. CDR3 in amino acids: CAISPYREGPYEQYF. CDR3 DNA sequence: TGTGCCATCAGTCCCTACAGGGAAGGTCCCTACGAGCAGTACTTC.

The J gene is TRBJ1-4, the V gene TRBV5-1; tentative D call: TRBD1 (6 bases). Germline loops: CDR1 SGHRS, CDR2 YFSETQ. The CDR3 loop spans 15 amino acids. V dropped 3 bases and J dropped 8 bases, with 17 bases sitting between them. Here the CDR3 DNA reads TGCGCCAGCAGCTCGGGCGGAACAGGGAACGAAAAACTGTTTTTT. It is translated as CASSSGGTGNEKLFF.

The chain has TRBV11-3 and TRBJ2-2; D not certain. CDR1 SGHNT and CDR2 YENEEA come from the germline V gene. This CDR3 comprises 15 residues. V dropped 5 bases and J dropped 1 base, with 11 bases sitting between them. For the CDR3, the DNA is TGTGCCAGCAGCCCCAAGCGAGTGAACACCGGGGAGCTGTTTTTT. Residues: CASSPKRVNTGELFF.

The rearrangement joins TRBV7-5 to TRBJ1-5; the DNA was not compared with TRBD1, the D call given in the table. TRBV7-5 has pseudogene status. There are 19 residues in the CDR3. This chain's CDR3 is CARSSFLHPGQGAYQPQHF. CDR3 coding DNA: TGTGCCAGAAGCTCCTTCCTCCATCCGGGACAGGGGGCTTATCAGCCCCAGCATTTT.

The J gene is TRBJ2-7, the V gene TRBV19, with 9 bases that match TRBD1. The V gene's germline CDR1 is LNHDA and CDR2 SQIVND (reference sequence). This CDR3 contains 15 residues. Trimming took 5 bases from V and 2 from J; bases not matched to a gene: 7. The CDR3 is CASSSVGQGPYEQYF. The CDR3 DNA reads TGTGCCAGTAGTTCAGTGGGACAGGGTCCCTACGAGCAGTACTTC.

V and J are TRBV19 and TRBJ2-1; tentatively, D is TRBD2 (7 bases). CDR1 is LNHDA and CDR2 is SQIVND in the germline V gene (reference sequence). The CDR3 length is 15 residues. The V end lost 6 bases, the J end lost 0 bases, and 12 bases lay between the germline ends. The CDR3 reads CASSLGGASYNEQFF. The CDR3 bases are TGTGCCAGTAGCCTTGGGGGGGCCTCCTACAATGAGCAGTTCTTC.

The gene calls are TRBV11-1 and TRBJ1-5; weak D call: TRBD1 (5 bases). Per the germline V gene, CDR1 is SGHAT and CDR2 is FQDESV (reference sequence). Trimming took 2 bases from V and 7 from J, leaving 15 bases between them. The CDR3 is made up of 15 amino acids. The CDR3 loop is CASSLSGWGDQPQHF. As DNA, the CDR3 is TGTGCCAGCAGCTTAAGTGGTTGGGGGGACCAGCCCCAGCATTTT.

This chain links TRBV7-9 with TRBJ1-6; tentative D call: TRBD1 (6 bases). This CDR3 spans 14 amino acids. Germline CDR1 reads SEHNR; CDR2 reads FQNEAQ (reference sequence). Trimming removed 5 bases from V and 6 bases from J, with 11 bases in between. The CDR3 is CASSQGQFNSPLHF. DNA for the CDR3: TGTGCCAGCAGCCAAGGACAGTTTAATTCACCCCTCCACTTT.

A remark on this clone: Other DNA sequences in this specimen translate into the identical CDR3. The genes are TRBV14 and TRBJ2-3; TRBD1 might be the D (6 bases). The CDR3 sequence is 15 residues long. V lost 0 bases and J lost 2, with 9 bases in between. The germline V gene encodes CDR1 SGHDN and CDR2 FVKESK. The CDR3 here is CASSQDSGATDTQYF. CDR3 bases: TGTGCCAGCAGCCAAGATTCAGGGGCCACAGATACGCAGTATTTT.